This T cell receptor beta chain was obtained from a study of cytomegalovirus exposure and HLA in healthy donors. Across the whole study: An earlier analysis found fewer than 140 million unique TCR beta sequences from about 190 million T cells. Among the approximately 380 donors who were genotyped, approximately 83% fell in the genetic ancestry cluster that is associated with self-reported Caucasian donors.

General study findings and limits: Per published accounts, TCR beta sequences correctly predicted the HLA-A and HLA-B alleles of most subjects. A later analysis reportedly found that, within productive TCRs, an Asian-associated ancestry cluster had fewer N-insertions than the mean observed across the approximately 700 donors.

This clone appeared a single time. What it recognizes is unknown. The CDR3 has 14 residues. CDR1 and CDR2 (germline): SGHRS, YFSETQ. Trimming left V 3 bases short and J 0 bases short, with 9 bases between. PCR involved 60 Vbeta and 13 Jbeta primers. Clones were sequenced by immunoSEQ multiplex PCR, and TCRdb holds only the in-frame ones, with some missing. The sample has more than 150,000 clones; more than 60% are singletons. The receptor's source is a woman aged 35 to 49 in good health and CMV-seropositive. Sequenced material: PBMCs. This sequence joins TRBV5-1 and TRBJ1-1; maybe TRBD1 (5 bases). The chain's CDR3 is CASSWGGLNTEAFF. The CDR3 bases are TGCGCCAGCAGCTGGGGGGGACTGAACACTGAAGCTTTCTTT.